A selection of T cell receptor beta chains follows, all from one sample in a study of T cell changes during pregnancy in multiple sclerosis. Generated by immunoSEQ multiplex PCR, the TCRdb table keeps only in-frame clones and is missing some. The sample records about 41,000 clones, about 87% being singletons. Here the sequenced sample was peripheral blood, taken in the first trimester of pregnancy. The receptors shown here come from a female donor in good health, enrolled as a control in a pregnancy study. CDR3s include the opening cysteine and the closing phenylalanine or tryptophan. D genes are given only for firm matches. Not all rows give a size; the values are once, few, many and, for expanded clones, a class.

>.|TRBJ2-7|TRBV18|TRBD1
TGTGCCAGCTCACCTAACGACAGGGCAGCGTTCTACGAGCAGTACTTC
CASSPNDRAAFYEQYF
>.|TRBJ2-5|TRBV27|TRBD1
TGTGCCAGCAGTACACCGGGACAGTTCGAGACCCAGTACTTC
CASSTPGQFETQYF
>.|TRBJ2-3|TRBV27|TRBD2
TGTGCCGCCGGGAGGGGGAAGGGAGATACGCAGTATTTT
CAAGRGKGDTQYF
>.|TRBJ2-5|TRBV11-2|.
TGTGCCAGCAGCCCCTTTCGGGAGACCCAGTACTTC
CASSPFRETQYF
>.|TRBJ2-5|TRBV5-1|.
TGCGCCAGCAGCTTGGGGACAGCTAAAGAGACCCAGTACTTC
CASSLGTAKETQYF
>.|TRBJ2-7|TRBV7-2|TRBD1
TGTGCCAGCAGCTTAAGGGGGCAGTTAACGGCGTTTTACGAGCAGTACTTC
CASSLRGQLTAFYEQYF
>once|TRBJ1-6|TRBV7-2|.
TGTGCCAGCAGCTCAACCGGACGGGGAATAAATAATTCACCCCTCCACTTT
CASSSTGRGINNSPLHF
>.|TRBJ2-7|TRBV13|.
TGTGCCAGCAGCTCACACCCCCGGGATAAAAGGTACGAGCAGTACTTC
CASSSHPRDKRYEQYF
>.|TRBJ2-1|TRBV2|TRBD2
TGTGCCAGCAGGCCCTCCGGGGGACTACACTACAATGAGCAGTTCTTC
CASRPSGGLHYNEQFF
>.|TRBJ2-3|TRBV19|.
TGTGCCAGTACCCCCGGGCGGGCCCCGAGGAGCACAGATACGCAGTATTTT
CASTPGRAPRSTDTQYF
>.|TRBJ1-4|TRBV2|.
TGTGCCAGCAGTGAAGCTTTTCTCTTTGAAAAACTGTTTTTT
CASSEAFLFEKLFF
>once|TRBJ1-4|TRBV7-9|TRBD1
TGTGCCAGCAGCTTAGCACGGACAGGGACGGGGGAAAAACTGTTTTTT
CASSLARTGTGEKLFF
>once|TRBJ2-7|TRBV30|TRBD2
TGTGCCTGGAGTGCCCACCGACTAGCGGGGCCGGCCGGGTACGAGCAGTACTTC
CAWSAHRLAGPAGYEQYF
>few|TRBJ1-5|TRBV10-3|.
TGTGCCATCAGCAACCTTGAAGGGGAGGGCAATCAGCCCCAGCATTTT
CAISNLEGEGNQPQHF
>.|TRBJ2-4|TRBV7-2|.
TGTGCCAGCAGCTTGGGGGCTCCGGCGAAAAACATTCAGTACTTC
CASSLGAPAKNIQYF
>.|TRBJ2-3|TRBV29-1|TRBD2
TGCAGCGTTGATTTGCCTAGCGGGGGGGAGCTTATAAGGACGCAGTATTTT
CSVDLPSGGELIRTQYF
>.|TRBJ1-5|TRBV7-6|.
TGTGCCAGCAGCTTAGGGGGAGGGTGGAATCAGCCCCAGCATTTT
CASSLGGGWNQPQHF
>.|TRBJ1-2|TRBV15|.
TGTGCCACCAGCAGAGGGGACATTAGGTATGGCTACACCTTC
CATSRGDIRYGYTF
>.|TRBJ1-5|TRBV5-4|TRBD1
TGTGCCAGCAGCCTAAGGGGGACAGGCAATAGCAATCAGCCCCAGCATTTT
CASSLRGTGNSNQPQHF
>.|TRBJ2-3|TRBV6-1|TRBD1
TGTGCCAGCAGTGGGGCCGGACAGGGAGCGGATACGCAGTATTTT
CASSGAGQGADTQYF
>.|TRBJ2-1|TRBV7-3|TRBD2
TGTGCCAGCAGGCCCTTCCCTAGCGGGGGGATGTACAATGAGCAGTTCTTC
CASRPFPSGGMYNEQFF
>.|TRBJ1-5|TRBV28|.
TGTGCCAGCACCATGTCCCGAATCTATAGCAATCAGCCCCAGCATTTT
CASTMSRIYSNQPQHF
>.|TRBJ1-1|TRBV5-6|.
TGTGCCAGCAGCTTGAGCCAGAACACTGAAGCTTTCTTT
CASSLSQNTEAFF
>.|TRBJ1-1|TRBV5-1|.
TGCGCCAGCAGCTTGGCCCTTGGACAGACCACTGAAGCTTTCTTT
CASSLALGQTTEAFF
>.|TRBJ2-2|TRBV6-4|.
TGTGCCAGCAGAAGGGGTGTGGAAACCGGGGAGCTGTTTTTT
CASRRGVETGELFF
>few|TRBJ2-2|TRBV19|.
TGTGCCAGTAGTATAGGTCAGGGCCTGACCGGGGAGCTGTTTTTT
CASSIGQGLTGELFF
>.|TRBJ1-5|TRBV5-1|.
TGCGCCAGCAGCTTGGAGGGAGGGGACAATCAGCCCCAGCATTTT
CASSLEGGDNQPQHF
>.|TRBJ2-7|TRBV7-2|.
TGTGCCAGCAGCTTATACGTCTGGGGCAAAGGCCAGCGTCACGAGCAGTACTTC
CASSLYVWGKGQRHEQYF
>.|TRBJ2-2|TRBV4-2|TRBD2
TGTGCCAGCAGCTATTTAGCGGGAGGGGTGAACACCGGGGAGCTGTTTTTT
CASSYLAGGVNTGELFF
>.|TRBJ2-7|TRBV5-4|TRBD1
TGTGCCAGCAGCCCAGAGGGGACAGGGGCCCCCTACTACTACGAGCAGTACTTC
CASSPEGTGAPYYYEQYF
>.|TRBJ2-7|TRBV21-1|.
TGTGCCAGCAGCAAAAATCCGGACAGAGTCTCCTACGAGCAGTACTTC
CASSKNPDRVSYEQYF
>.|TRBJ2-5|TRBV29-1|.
TGCAGCGTTGGAGTCGGTCCGGAGACCCAGTACTTC
CSVGVGPETQYF
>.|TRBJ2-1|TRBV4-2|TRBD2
TGTGCCAGCAGCCCTAAGGGGCCTAGCGGGGTAACGGGGAATGAGCAGTTCTTC
CASSPKGPSGVTGNEQFF
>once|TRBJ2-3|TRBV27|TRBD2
TGTGCCAGCAGTAATCCTAGCGGGGGGATCCTTGGAGATACGCAGTATTTT
CASSNPSGGILGDTQYF
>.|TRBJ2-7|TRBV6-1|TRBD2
TGTGCCAGCAGTGAATCGGGGGAGGGCCACCACGAGCAGTACTTC
CASSESGEGHHEQYF
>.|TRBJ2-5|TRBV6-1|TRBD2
TGTGCCAGCAATCCGCTAGCGGGGGGCCTCCAGACCCAGTACTTC
CASNPLAGGLQTQYF
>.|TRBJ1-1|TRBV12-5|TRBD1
TGTGCTAGTGGTTTGGTCGGGACAGTGAACACTGAAGCTTTCTTT
CASGLVGTVNTEAFF
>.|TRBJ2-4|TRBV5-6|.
TGTGCCAGCAGCCGGCAGCAGGCCCGGGGCATTCAGTACTTC
CASSRQQARGIQYF
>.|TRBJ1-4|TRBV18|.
TGTGCCAGCTCACCAAGACAGGTCGGCGATAATGAAAAACTGTTTTTT
CASSPRQVGDNEKLFF
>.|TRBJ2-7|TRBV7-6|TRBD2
TGTGCCAGCAGCTTAGGGCGGACTAGCGGGGTCGACGAGCAGTACTTC
CASSLGRTSGVDEQYF
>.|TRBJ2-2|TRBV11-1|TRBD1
TGTGCCAGCAGCCTACAGGGGGGCACCGGGGAGCTGTTTTTT
CASSLQGGTGELFF
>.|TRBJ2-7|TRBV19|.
TGTGCCAGTAGTTTGGTCGGGACATCACTCGAGCAGTACTTC
CASSLVGTSLEQYF
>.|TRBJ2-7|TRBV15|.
TGTGCCACCAGCGGAGGACTATCCTCCTACGAGCAGTACTTC
CATSGGLSSYEQYF
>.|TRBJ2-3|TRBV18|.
TGTGCCAGCTCACCAAACAGGGAAGCAGATACGCAGTATTTT
CASSPNREADTQYF
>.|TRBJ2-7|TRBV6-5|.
TGTGCCAGTACCACAGGTCACGAGCAGTACTTC
CASTTGHEQYF
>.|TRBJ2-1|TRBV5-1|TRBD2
TGCGCCAGCAGCCTAGGACTAGCGGGAGCAAATGAGCAGTTCTTC
CASSLGLAGANEQFF
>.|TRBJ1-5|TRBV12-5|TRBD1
TGTGCTAGTGGTAGACAGGGGGCCGGTCAGCCCCAGCATTTT
CASGRQGAGQPQHF
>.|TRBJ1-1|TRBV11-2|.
TGTGCCAGCAGCGCTACCGGGACAGAAGCTTTCTTT
CASSATGTEAFF
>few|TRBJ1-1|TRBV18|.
TGTGCCAGCTCAGTACAGGGTGCGAACACTGAAGCTTTCTTT
CASSVQGANTEAFF
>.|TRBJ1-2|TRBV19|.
TGTGCCAGTACAAATAAGGGGAAAGCAGTCAACTATGGCTACACCTTC
CASTNKGKAVNYGYTF
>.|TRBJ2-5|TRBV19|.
TGTGCCAGTAGTTTAGCTAGGTTAGAGACCCAGTACTTC
CASSLARLETQYF
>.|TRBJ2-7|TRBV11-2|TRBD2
TGTGCCAGCAGCCCCGGGACTAGCGGGAACGAGCAGTACTTC
CASSPGTSGNEQYF
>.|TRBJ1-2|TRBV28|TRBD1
TGTGCCAGCTTAGCTTTGGGCCTCAAGACAGGGAACTATGGCTACACCTTC
CASLALGLKTGNYGYTF
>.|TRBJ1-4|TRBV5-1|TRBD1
TGCGCCAGCAGCTTAAATGGACAGGGAATGGAGGAAAAACTGTTTTTT
CASSLNGQGMEEKLFF
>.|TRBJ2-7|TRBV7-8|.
TGTGCCAGCAGCTTATCACCCCTCGGTAGCTACGAGCAGTACTTC
CASSLSPLGSYEQYF
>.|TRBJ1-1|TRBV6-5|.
TGTGCCAGCAGGAAAGGGGTTCTGAACACTGAAGCTTTCTTT
CASRKGVLNTEAFF
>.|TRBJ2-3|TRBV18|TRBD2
TGTGCCAGCTCACCACGTCGCGGGAGAGGCTTTGATACGCAGTATTTT
CASSPRRGRGFDTQYF
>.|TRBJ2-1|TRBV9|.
TGTGCCAGCAGCGTCGGACGGGGGGCTTACAATGAGCAGTTCTTC
CASSVGRGAYNEQFF
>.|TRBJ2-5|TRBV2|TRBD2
TGTGCCAGCAGGGGGCCGGGACTAGCGGGGGGTGGGGAGACCCAGTACTTC
CASRGPGLAGGGETQYF
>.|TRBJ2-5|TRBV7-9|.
TGTGCCAGCAGCTTAGGGGCTAGCGTAGGACCCCAGTACTTC
CASSLGASVGPQYF